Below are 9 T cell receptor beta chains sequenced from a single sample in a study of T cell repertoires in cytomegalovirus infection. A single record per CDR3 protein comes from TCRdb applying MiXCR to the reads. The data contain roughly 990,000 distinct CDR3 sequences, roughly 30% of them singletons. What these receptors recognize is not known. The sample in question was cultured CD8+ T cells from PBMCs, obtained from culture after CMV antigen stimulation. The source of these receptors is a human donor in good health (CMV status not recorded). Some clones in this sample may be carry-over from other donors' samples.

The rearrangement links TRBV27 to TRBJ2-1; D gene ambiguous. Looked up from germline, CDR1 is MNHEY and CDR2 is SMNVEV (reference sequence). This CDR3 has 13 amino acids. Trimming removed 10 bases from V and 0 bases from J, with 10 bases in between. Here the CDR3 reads CATSMSSYNEQFF. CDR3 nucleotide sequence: TGTGCCACTTCCATGAGCTCCTACAATGAGCAGTTCTTC.

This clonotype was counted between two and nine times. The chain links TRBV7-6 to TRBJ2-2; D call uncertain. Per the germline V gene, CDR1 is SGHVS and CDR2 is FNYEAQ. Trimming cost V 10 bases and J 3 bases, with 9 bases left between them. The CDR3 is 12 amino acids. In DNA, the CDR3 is TGTGCCAAATTGGCGGACACCGGGGAGCTGTTTTTT. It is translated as CAKLADTGELFF.

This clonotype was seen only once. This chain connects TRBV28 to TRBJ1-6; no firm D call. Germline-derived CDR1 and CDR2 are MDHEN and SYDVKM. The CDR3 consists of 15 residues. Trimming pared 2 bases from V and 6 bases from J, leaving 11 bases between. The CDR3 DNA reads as TGTGCCAGCAGTTTAGTGCAGCACTCTAATTCACCCCTCCACTTT. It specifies CASSLVQHSNSPLHF.

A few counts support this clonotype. The CDR3 coding sequence is TGTGCCAGCAGCCAGCGGGGGGCGGACAATGAGCAGTTCTTC. This translates into CASSQRGADNEQFF. The chain links TRBV7-6 to TRBJ2-1; TRBD2 matches at 9 bases. V was clipped by 5 bases and J by 5 bases; unmatched bases: 4. The germline V gene has CDR1 SGHVS and CDR2 FNYEAQ. The CDR3 has 14 residues.

CDR3 DNA sequence: TGCGCCAGCAGCCCCACCAGGGGGGGCAAGAACGAGCAGTACTTC. Protein product: CASSPTRGGKNEQYF. The chain couples TRBV4-1 to TRBJ2-7; D may correspond to TRBD1 or TRBD2 (7 bases each). V was cut by 4 bases and J by 5 bases, with 18 bases left in between. The CDR3 covers 15 residues. CDR1 is MGHRA and CDR2 is YSYEKL in the germline V gene.

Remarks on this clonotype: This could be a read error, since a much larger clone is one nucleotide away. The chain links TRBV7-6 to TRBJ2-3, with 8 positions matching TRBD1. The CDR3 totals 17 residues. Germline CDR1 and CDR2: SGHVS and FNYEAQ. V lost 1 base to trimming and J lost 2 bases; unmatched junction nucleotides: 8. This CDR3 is CASSLVSPGGFTDTQYF. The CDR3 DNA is TGTGCCAGCAGCTTAGTATCCCCAGGGGGCTTCACAGATACGCAGTATTTT.

CDR3: CASSLRGAQGTDTQYF. The CDR3 bases are TGTGCCAGCAGTCTACGGGGTGCTCAGGGCACAGATACGCAGTATTTT. V gene TRBV28 combines with J gene TRBJ2-3; TRBD2 is a possible D gene (5 bases). This CDR3 is built from 16 residues. V was trimmed by 5 bases and J by 1 base, leaving 16 bases between them. Per the germline V gene, CDR1 is MDHEN and CDR2 is SYDVKM.

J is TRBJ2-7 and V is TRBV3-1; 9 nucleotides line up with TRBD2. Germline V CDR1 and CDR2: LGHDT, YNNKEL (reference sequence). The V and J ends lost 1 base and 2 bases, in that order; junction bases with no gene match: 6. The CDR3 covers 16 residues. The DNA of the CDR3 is TGTGCCAGCAGCCAAGTGGCAGCGGGGGGTCCCTACGAGCAGTACTTC. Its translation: CASSQVAAGGPYEQYF.

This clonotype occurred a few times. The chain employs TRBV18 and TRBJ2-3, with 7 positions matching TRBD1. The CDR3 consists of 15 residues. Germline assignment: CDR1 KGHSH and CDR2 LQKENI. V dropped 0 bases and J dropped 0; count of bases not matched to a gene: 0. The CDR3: CASSPPTGSTDTQYF. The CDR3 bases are TGTGCCAGCTCACCACCGACAGGGAGCACAGATACGCAGTATTTT.